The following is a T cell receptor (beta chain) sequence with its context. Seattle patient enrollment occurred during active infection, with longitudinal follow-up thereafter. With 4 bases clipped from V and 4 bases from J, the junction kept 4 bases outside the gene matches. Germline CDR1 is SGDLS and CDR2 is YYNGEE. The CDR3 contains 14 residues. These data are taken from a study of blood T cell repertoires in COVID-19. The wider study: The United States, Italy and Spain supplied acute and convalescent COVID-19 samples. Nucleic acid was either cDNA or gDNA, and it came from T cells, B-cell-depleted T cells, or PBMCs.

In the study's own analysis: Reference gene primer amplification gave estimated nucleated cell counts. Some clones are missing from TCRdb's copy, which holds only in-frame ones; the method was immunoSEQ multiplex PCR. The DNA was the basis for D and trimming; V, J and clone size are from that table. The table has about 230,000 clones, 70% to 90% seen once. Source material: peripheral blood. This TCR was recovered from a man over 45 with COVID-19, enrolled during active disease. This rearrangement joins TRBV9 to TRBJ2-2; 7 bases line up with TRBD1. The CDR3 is CASSPGTATGELFF. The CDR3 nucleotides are TGTGCCAGCAGCCCCGGGACAGCCACCGGGGAGCTGTTTTTT. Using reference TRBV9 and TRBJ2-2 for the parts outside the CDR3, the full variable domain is DSGVTQTPKHLITATGQRVTLRCSPRSGDLSVYWYQQSLDQGLQFLIQYYNGEERAKGNILERFSAQQFPDLHSELNLSSLELGDSALYFCASSPGTATGELFFGEGSRLTVL.